Below, 19 T cell receptor beta chains from the same sample are listed, as sequenced in a study of T cell responses to AZD1222 COVID-19 vaccine. The repertoire was sequenced with immunoSEQ multiplex PCR; TCRdb's copy has only in-frame clones and lacks some. This table holds 88,000 or so clones, around nine tenths found once. Sequences were derived from peripheral blood, sampled 28 days after the second AZD1222 dose. The origin of the receptors is an adult who received the AZD1222 COVID-19 vaccine.

The V call is TRBV6-1, the J call TRBJ1-1; D is unresolved. V was cut by 0 bases and J by 8 bases, with 7 bases left in between. Looked up from germline, CDR1 is MNHNS and CDR2 is SASEGT. This CDR3 region has 12 residues. CDR3 coding DNA: TGTGCCAGCAGTGAAGCGCTCAGGGAAGCTTTCTTT. Protein product: CASSEALREAFF.

V and J are TRBV2 and TRBJ2-1; D remains ambiguous. This CDR3 is built from 11 residues. Germline V lookup: CDR1 SNHLY, CDR2 FYNNEI. V lost 8 bases to trimming and J lost 5 bases, with 7 bases between them. Here the CDR3 reads CASGNNNEQFF. CDR3 bases: TGTGCCAGCGGAAATAACAATGAGCAGTTCTTC. Full variable domain (rest looked up from reference TRBV2 and TRBJ2-1): EPEVTQTPSHQVTQMGQEVILRCVPISNHLYFYWYRQILGQKVEFLVSFYNNEISEKSEIFDDQFSVERPDGSNFTLKIRSTKLEDSAMYFCASGNNNEQFFGPGTRLTVL.

The chain couples TRBV11-2 to TRBJ2-7, with 8 bases aligning to TRBD1. V shed 1 base and J 2 bases; nucleotides not matched to a gene: 1. CDR3 length equals 14 residues. Germline assignment: CDR1 SGHAT and CDR2 FQNNGV. CDR3 residues: CASSLGTGPYEQYF. DNA for the CDR3: TGTGCCAGCAGCTTAGGGACAGGGCCCTACGAGCAGTACTTC.

The chain has TRBV2 and TRBJ2-5; no firm D call. The CDR3 consists of 12 residues. Trimming shortened V by 7 bases and J by 1 base, and 7 bases separated the two germline ends. Germline V gives CDR1 SNHLY, CDR2 FYNNEI. The CDR3 region is CASKRTQETQYF. In DNA, the CDR3 is TGTGCCAGCAAGAGGACCCAAGAGACCCAGTACTTC.

The sample holds a few counts of this clone. This chain links TRBV5-4 with TRBJ2-5; D possibly uses TRBD1 or TRBD2 (5 bases each). CDR3 size: 16 residues. V dropped 5 bases and J dropped 5 bases, with 22 bases sitting between them. Germline V CDR1 and CDR2: SGHNT, YYREEE (reference sequence). The CDR3 protein is CASSRQSGTPRETQYF. CDR3 in DNA: TGTGCCAGCAGTCGTCAATCCGGGACCCCGAGGGAGACCCAGTACTTC.

The rearrangement links TRBV5-1 to TRBJ1-2; weak D call: TRBD1 (5 bases). The V gene's germline CDR1 is SGHRS and CDR2 YFSETQ. The CDR3 spans 15 residues. Trimming cost V 2 bases and J 6 bases, with 17 bases left between them. The CDR3 spells CASSLYGREDHGYTF. The CDR3 DNA reads as TGCGCCAGCAGCTTATATGGCAGGGAAGACCATGGCTACACCTTC.

The chain joins TRBV3-1 (or the pseudogene TRBV3-2) to TRBJ1-1, with D perhaps matching TRBD1 (5 bases). The V and J ends lost 7 bases and 1 base respectively, with 10 bases between them. Germline V gene sequence: CDR1 LGHDT, CDR2 YNNKEL (reference sequence). The length of the CDR3 is 13 residues. The CDR3: CASTRGPNTEAFF. The CDR3 DNA reads as TGTGCCAGCACCCGGGGACCGAACACTGAAGCTTTCTTT.

A remark on this clone: The sample carries other DNA sequences with the same CDR3. This chain connects TRBV18 to TRBJ2-2; 9 nucleotides agree with TRBD1. After removal of 0 bases from V and 2 bases from J, the junction contained 1 base not matched to a gene. CDR1 and CDR2 from the germline V gene are KGHSH and LQKENI. The CDR3 is 16 amino acids. The CDR3 loop is CASSPPTGGNTGELFF. The CDR3 DNA follows: TGTGCCAGCTCACCACCGACAGGGGGAAACACCGGGGAGCTGTTTTTT.

The chain is built from TRBV10-3 and TRBJ2-1, with unresolved D. The V and J ends lost 0 bases and 0 bases respectively, with 9 bases between them. Germline lookup yields CDR1 ENHRY and CDR2 SYGVKD. The CDR3 spans 16 residues. This CDR3 reads CAISESAANSYNEQFF. In nucleotides, the CDR3 is TGTGCCATCAGTGAGTCTGCAGCTAACTCCTACAATGAGCAGTTCTTC.

V gene TRBV18 combines with J gene TRBJ2-3, with 10 bases fitting TRBD2. V gave up 5 bases and J gave up 2 bases; unmatched junction bases: 22. The germline CDR1 and CDR2 sequences are KGHSH and LQKENI. The CDR3 covers 21 residues. DNA for the CDR3: TGTGCCAGCTCAACCGGGTCCAGTAGCGGGGGGCACGAGTCTTCCACAGATACGCAGTATTTT. This translates into CASSTGSSSGGHESSTDTQYF.

This chain joins TRBV19 and TRBJ1-5; D unclear. CDR1 is LNHDA and CDR2 is SQIVND in the germline V gene (reference sequence). This CDR3 is 14 amino acids long. V dropped 5 bases and J dropped 9 bases, with 17 bases sitting between them. CDR3 residues: CASSRGTALMPQHF. For the CDR3, the DNA is TGTGCCAGTAGTCGCGGCACAGCCTTGATGCCCCAGCATTTT.

The chain is built from TRBV19 and TRBJ1-3, with 7 bases aligning to TRBD1. Trimming took 4 bases from V and 4 from J; bases not matched to a gene: 4. The CDR3 is made up of 14 amino acids. Germline CDR1 LNHDA, CDR2 SQIVND (reference sequence). The chain's CDR3 is CASSTTGAGNTIYF. The CDR3 DNA reads TGTGCCAGTAGTACAACAGGGGCGGGAAACACCATATATTTT.

Of note for this clone: A read error may produce the germline difference seen at one junction end. V is TRBV11-2 and J is TRBJ1-6; 7 bases match TRBD1. The CDR3 sequence is 15 residues long. From germline, CDR1 is SGHAT and CDR2 FQNNGV. This CDR3 is CASSVDRVGNSPLHF. CDR3 DNA: TGTGCCAGCAGCGTAGACAGGGTTGGAAATTCACCCCTCCACTTT.

The chain has TRBV24-1 and TRBJ2-3; tentative D call: TRBD2 (7 bases). This CDR3 is built from 14 residues. In germline, CDR1 is KGHDR, CDR2 SFDVKD. The ends were cut back, 4 bases at V and 5 bases at J, with 12 bases in the middle. The CDR3 nucleotides read TGTGCCACCAGTGAGGGGGGGGGCATAGATACGCAGTATTTT. Protein: CATSEGGGIDTQYF.

The J gene is TRBJ1-5, the V gene TRBV4-1; no definite D call. Germline V gene sequence: CDR1 MGHRA, CDR2 YSYEKL. The CDR3 has 15 amino acids. V dropped 4 bases and J dropped 0 bases, with 10 bases sitting between them. In DNA, the CDR3 is TGCGCCAGCAGCCCCTACACCCATAGCAATCAGCCCCAGCATTTT. This gives the protein CASSPYTHSNQPQHF.

This clone came up a few times. This CDR3 is also generated by other DNA sequences in the sample. This chain joins TRBV7-9 and TRBJ1-1; no definite D call. CDR3 size: 12 residues. Germline V gene lookup returns CDR1 SEHNR and CDR2 FQNEAQ (reference sequence). V lost 1 base to trimming and J lost 6 bases, with 6 bases between them. The CDR3 spells CASSLGGAEAFF. The CDR3 DNA is TGTGCCAGCAGCTTAGGGGGTGCTGAAGCTTTCTTT.

This chain uses TRBV5-6 with TRBJ1-2; maybe TRBD1 (6 bases). Germline V lookup: CDR1 SGHDT, CDR2 YYEEEE. V was trimmed by 5 bases and J by 3 bases, leaving 23 bases between them. The CDR3 runs to 17 residues. The DNA of the CDR3 is TGTGCCAGCAGGCAAGGGGCAGGGGTCGCGGGAGACTATGGCTACACCTTC. Amino acids: CASRQGAGVAGDYGYTF. Looking up the rest from reference TRBV5-6 and TRBJ1-2 gives the full variable domain: DAGVTQSPTHLIKTRGQQVTLRCSPKSGHDTVSWYQQALGQGPQFIFQYYEEEERQRGNFPDRFSGHQFPNYSSELNVNALLLGDSALYLCASRQGAGVAGDYGYTFGSGTRLTVV.

The chain combines TRBV7-8 with TRBJ1-2; 7 bases line up with TRBD1. Germline CDR1 reads SGHVS; CDR2 reads FQNEAQ. With V trimmed by 5 bases and J by 4 bases, 10 bases remained unmatched. CDR3 size: 15 residues. This chain's CDR3 is CASSPFGTDLYGYTF. CDR3 sequence (DNA): TGTGCCAGCAGCCCTTTTGGGACAGACCTCTATGGCTACACCTTC.

This chain links TRBV11-2 with TRBJ1-5, with D hard to call. Germline lookup yields CDR1 SGHAT and CDR2 FQNNGV. Trimming cost V 3 bases and J 6 bases, with 9 bases left between them. The CDR3 extends over 13 amino acids. Here the CDR3 DNA reads TGTGCCAGCAGCTTTACGGATGGTCAGCCCCAGCATTTT. The encoded protein is CASSFTDGQPQHF.